A selection of T cell receptor beta chains follows, all from one sample in a study of beta chain features in type 1 diabetes. Sequenced by immunoSEQ multiplex PCR; TCRdb stores in-frame clones only, minus some. The sample consists of 350,000 or so clones, roughly 21% of them appearing once. Sequences were obtained from naive CD4+ T cells from blood. The receptors were gathered from a woman between 18 and 29 years old in good health. CDR3s leave out the opening cysteine and the closing phenylalanine or tryptophan. Each record gives: D gene, J gene, V gene, CDR3 protein. D genes are given only for firm matches.

TRBD2	TRBJ2-1	TRBV28	ASTSLGSGGDNEQF
TRBD2	TRBJ2-2	TRBV5-1	ASSVKRERMGGTGELF
.	TRBJ1-2	TRBV25-1	ASSTGVGYT
TRBD1	TRBJ1-2	TRBV7-2	ASSFDGQGSGYT
.	TRBJ1-5	TRBV20-1	SARRNQPQH
.	TRBJ2-6	TRBV18	ASSPREGVPSGANVLT
.	TRBJ2-7	TRBV13	ASSLGRATYEQY
.	TRBJ2-1	TRBV15	ATSRVLAGEQF
.	TRBJ1-5	TRBV6-1	ASSEDPYSNQPQH
TRBD2	TRBJ2-5	TRBV7-2	ASSLGLAEGTQY
TRBD1	TRBJ2-1	TRBV5-1	ASRAGGPYNEQF
.	TRBJ1-1	TRBV30	AWSVSGATEAF
.	TRBJ2-5	TRBV2	ASNRGQETQY
TRBD2	TRBJ2-2	TRBV2	ASRPRGGAISGELF
.	TRBJ1-1	TRBV7-2	ASRANTEAF
.	TRBJ2-7	TRBV6-6	ASSYLQDSYEQY
.	TRBJ2-7	TRBV7-2	ASSSSRGHSYEQY
.	TRBJ2-7	TRBV2	ARSTGPRTGEQY
.	TRBJ1-5	TRBV9	ASSSWERSNQPQH
TRBD1	TRBJ1-1	TRBV7-9	ASSLPDRGNTEAF
.	TRBJ2-6	TRBV5-6	ASSGWTHSSGANVLT
.	TRBJ1-2	TRBV6-1	ASRETRQGGGYT